Listed below are T cell receptor beta chains from one sample, sequenced in a study of tumor-infiltrating lymphocytes in primary liver carcinoma. TCRdb reanalysed the multiplex PCR reads using MiXCR and keeps one entry per CDR3 protein. The sample consists of 80,000 to 100,000 distinct CDR3 sequences, approximately 72% of them appearing once. Specimen: tumor-adjacent normal liver tissue. These receptors all stem from a man aged 40-55 years with primary liver carcinoma and hepatitis B virus infection. Each CDR3 is given with its conserved first and last residue. The order of the fields is V gene, clone size, D gene, CDR3 protein. The D gene is left open where the match is weak. Clone size is shown for a subset of rows, as once, few, many or a class of expanded clone.

TRBV7-3	-	-	CASSSGFTLQNEQFF
TRBV6-6	many	-	CASSYLDGRVSETQYF
TRBV6-4	-	-	CASSQGGDGLKNIEAFF
TRBV6-5	-	TRBD1	CARRRQGVGYEQYF
TRBV29-1	many	-	CSVELELQFF
TRBV11-2	-	-	CASILMGDTRYF
TRBV5-3	-	-	CARSSLKSVTKNPEAFF
TRBV4-1	few	-	CTSSQDSRGIAEAFF
TRBV4-1	-	TRBD1	CASSRAGQGGNNEQFF
TRBV28	-	-	CASSLTADNNQPQHF
TRBV28	few	TRBD1	CASSLWTGVQETQYF
TRBV4-1	-	-	CASRGTSYEQHF
TRBV4-1	-	-	CANSQGQTKDTQYF
TRBV10-3	many	-	CAIQGGDDQPQHF
TRBV11-2	once	-	CASSLGLNQPWLF
TRBV11-2	-	TRBD1	CASSLGWADRAQETQYF
TRBV29-1	-	-	CSVGVIGEGGYTF
TRBV10-1	-	TRBD2	CASSYSSGSSYEQYF
TRBV11-2	-	TRBD1	CVSSSTGQGGEKLFF
TRBV11-2	-	TRBD2	CASSLGLGAGVGEQYF
TRBV29-1	many	-	CSLLSGFRYNEQFF
TRBV4-1	-	-	CASSQVSASMVGELFF
TRBV6-6	many	TRBD2	CASNGLAGGSGELFF
TRBV28	few	TRBD1	CASSSISGGSEKLFF
TRBV11-2	-	-	CASSLGSGPGTDTQCF
TRBV28	-	-	CASHVGRVTEAFF
TRBV30	-	-	CAWSQMHTGAFF
TRBV29-1	many	-	CSVLREGVYEQYF
TRBV4-2	-	-	CASSQVVYQETQYF
TRBV29-1	many	-	CSVEDRGELFF
TRBV4-2	many	-	CASSQGSGTQETQYF
TRBV7-3	-	-	CASSLSRGLDTGEVFF
TRBV11-2	once	TRBD2	CASNLGAGVQDEQFF
TRBV11-2	-	-	CASSAHTVKYF
TRBV11-2	-	-	CASGSRVVTNTGEWFF
TRBV6-2/TRBV6-3	-	-	CASIYRSRGNQPQYF
TRBV29-1	-	-	CSAWTESYEQYF
TRBV29-1	-	-	CSGSRGAGWNGQFF
TRBV6-1	-	-	CASSEDRVGEQFF
TRBV6-2/TRBV6-3	-	-	CASSYRDETGTQYF
TRBV6-1	-	-	CTSSEWWTQETQYF
TRBV5-5	-	-	CASSSEGNIEAFF
TRBV29-1	many	-	CSEGTPGQETQYF
TRBV11-2	-	-	CANSGWSTGELFF
TRBV29-1	-	-	CSVEDTTHNEQLF
TRBV4-1	-	TRBD2	CASSQDPSGTDTQYF
TRBV6-1	-	-	CGSRGQSEDTQYF
TRBV11-2	-	TRBD1	CAGTGGTGGVNEQFF
TRBV11-2	-	-	CASSSQGSWRGYEQYF
TRBV19	-	-	CASRWEQTINQPQHF
TRBV29-1	-	TRBD2	CSAPWNSGRHSYEQYF
TRBV29-1	-	-	CSVDEIGVVDEQFF